The 2 T cell receptor beta chains below come from one sample, sequenced in a study of shared clonotypes between healthy human individuals. Assay: immunoSEQ multiplex PCR; the TCRdb copy retains only in-frame clones and omits some. The sample records about 1 million clones, approximately 68% being singletons. Sequences were obtained from memory CD4+ T cells sorted from blood. The subset is: CD45RA-negative fraction. The receptors shown here come from a man aged 18 to 30 in good health.

For this clone: This same CDR3 is encoded by further DNA sequences in the sample. The chain carries TRBV7-2 and TRBJ2-1; D may be TRBD2 (5 bases). Germline V gene data show CDR1 as SGHTA and CDR2 as FQGNSA. The V and J ends lost 1 base and 3 bases respectively, with 7 bases between them. The CDR3 extends over 14 amino acids. The CDR3 protein is CASSLGGLYNEQFF. The CDR3 coding sequence is TGTGCCAGCAGCTTAGGCGGGCTCTACAATGAGCAGTTCTTC.

This sequence joins TRBV7-9 and TRBJ2-5, with D perhaps being TRBD1 or TRBD2 (7 bases each). CDR1 SEHNR and CDR2 FQNEAQ come from the germline V gene (reference sequence). The ends were cut back, 1 base at V and 5 bases at J, with 14 bases in the middle. The CDR3 consists of 15 residues. The CDR3 coding sequence is TGTGCCAGCAGCTTAGGCAGGGGGGGAACGGAGACCCAGTACTTC. Residues: CASSLGRGGTETQYF.